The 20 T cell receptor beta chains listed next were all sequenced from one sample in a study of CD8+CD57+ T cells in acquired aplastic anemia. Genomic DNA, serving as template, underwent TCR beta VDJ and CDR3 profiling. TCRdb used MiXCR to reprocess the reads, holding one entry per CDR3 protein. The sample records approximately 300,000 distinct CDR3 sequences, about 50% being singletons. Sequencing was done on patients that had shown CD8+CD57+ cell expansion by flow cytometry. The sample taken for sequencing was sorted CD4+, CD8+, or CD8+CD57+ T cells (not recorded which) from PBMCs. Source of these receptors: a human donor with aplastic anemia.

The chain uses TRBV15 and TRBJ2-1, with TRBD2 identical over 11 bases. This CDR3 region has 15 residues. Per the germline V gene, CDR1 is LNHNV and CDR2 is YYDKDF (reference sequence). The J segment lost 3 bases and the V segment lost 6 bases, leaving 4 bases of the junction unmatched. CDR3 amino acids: CATRLTSGGYNEQFF. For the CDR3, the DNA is TGTGCCACCAGACTCACTAGCGGGGGCTACAATGAGCAGTTCTTC.

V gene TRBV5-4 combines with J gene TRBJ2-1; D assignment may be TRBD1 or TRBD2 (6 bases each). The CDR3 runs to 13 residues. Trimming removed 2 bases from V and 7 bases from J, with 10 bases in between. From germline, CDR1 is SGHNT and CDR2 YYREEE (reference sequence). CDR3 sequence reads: CASSFSGANEQFF. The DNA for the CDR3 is TGTGCCAGCAGCTTTTCGGGGGCAAATGAGCAGTTCTTC.

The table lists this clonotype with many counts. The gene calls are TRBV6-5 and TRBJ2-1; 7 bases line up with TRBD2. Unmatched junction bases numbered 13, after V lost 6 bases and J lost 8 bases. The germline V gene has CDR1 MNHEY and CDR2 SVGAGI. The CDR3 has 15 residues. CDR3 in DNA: TGTGCCAGCAGCCGAGCTAGCGGCAATGTACATGAGCAGTTCTTC. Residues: CASSRASGNVHEQFF.

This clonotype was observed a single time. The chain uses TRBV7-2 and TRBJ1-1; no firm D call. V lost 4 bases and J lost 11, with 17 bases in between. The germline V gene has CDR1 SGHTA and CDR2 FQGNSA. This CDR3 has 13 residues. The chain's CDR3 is CASSSLGGRKAFF. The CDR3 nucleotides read TGTGCCAGCAGCTCCCTAGGCGGCAGGAAGGCTTTCTTT.

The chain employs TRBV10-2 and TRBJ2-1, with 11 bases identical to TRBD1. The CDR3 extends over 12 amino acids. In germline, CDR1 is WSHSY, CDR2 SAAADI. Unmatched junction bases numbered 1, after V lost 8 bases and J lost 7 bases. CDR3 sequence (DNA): TGCGCCAGCCGGGACAGGGGGAATGAGCAGTTCTTC. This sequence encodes CASRDRGNEQFF.

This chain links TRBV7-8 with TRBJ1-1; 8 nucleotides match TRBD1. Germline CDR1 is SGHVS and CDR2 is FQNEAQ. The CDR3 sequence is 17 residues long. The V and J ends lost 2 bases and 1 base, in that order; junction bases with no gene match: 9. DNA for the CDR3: TGTGCCAGCAGCTTACCATACGGGCAGGGGGCGAACACTGAAGCTTTCTTT. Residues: CASSLPYGQGANTEAFF.

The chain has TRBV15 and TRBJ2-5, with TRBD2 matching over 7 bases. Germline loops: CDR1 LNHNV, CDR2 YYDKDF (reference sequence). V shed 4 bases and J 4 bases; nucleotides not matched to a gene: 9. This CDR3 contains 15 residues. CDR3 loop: CATSKGRGSGETQYF. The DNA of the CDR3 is TGTGCCACCAGCAAAGGGCGCGGGAGTGGAGAGACCCAGTACTTC.

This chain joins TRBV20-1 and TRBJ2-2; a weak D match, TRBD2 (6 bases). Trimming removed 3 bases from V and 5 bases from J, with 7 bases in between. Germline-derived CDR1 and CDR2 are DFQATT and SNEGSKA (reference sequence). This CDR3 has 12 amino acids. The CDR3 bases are TGCAGTGCTAGGGAGGGGACCGGGGAGCTGTTTTTT. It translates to CSAREGTGELFF.

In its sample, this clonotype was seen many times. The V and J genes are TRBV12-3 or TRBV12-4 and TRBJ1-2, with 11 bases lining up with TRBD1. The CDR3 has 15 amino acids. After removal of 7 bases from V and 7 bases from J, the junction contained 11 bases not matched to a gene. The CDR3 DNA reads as TGTGCCAGCACCCCGGACAGGGGGCTGTCGGGTGGCTACACCTTC. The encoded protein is CASTPDRGLSGGYTF.

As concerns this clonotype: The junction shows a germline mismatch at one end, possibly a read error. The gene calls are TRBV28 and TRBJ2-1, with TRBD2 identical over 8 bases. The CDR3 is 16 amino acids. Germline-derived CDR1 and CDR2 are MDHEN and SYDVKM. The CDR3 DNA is TGTGCCAGCAGTCCCACGATGGCGGGAGGCTACACTGAGCAGTTCTTC. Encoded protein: CASSPTMAGGYTEQFF.

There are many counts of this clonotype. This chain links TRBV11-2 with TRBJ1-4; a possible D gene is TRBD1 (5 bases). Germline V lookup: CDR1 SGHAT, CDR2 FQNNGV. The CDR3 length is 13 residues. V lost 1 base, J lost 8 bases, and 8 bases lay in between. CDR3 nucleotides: TGTGCCAGCAGCTTAGGAGGGGCCGAAAAACTGTTTTTT. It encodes CASSLGGAEKLFF.

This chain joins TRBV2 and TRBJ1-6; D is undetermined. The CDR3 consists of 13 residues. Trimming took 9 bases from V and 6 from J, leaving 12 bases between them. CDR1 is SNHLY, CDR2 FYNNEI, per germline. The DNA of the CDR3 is TGTGCCAGTCATGGCAGAGTTAATTCACCCCTCCACTTT. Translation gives CASHGRVNSPLHF.

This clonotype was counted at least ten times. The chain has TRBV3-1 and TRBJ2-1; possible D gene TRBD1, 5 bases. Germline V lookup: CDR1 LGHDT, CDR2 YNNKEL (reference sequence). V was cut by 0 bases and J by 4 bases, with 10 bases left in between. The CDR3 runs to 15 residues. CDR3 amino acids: CASSQDQGPYNEQFF. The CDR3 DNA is TGTGCCAGCAGCCAAGACCAGGGCCCTTACAATGAGCAGTTCTTC.

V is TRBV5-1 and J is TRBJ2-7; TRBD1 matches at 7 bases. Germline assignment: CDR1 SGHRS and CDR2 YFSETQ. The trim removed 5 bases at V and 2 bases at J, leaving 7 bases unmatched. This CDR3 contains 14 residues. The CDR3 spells CASRPGTDPYEQYF. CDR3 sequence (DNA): TGCGCCAGCAGACCTGGGACAGACCCCTACGAGCAGTACTTC.

The CDR3 DNA reads as TGTGCCAGCAGTTTATTCCCGGGGGGGCCTGAGACCCAGTACTTC. It specifies CASSLFPGGPETQYF. The rearrangement uses TRBV12-3 or TRBV12-4 and TRBJ2-5; 8 positions agree with TRBD2. J gave up 5 bases and V 2 bases, and 7 bases lay outside the gene matches. This CDR3 region has 15 residues.

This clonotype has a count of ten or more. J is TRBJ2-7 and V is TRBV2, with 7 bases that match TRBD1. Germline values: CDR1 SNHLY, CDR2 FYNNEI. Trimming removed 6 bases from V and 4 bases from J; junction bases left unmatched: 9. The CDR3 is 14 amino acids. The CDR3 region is CASRKQGPQYEQYF. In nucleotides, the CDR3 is TGTGCCAGCAGGAAACAGGGGCCGCAATACGAGCAGTACTTC. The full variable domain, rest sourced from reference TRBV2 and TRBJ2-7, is EPEVTQTPSHQVTQMGQEVILRCVPISNHLYFYWYRQILGQKVEFLVSFYNNEISEKSEIFDDQFSVERPDGSNFTLKIRSTKLEDSAMYFCASRKQGPQYEQYFGPGTRLTVT.

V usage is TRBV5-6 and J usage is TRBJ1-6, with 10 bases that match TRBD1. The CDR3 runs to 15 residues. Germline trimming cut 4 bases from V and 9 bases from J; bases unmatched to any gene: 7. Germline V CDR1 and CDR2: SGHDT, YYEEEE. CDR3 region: CASSSMGQGSSPLHF. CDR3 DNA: TGTGCCAGCAGCAGTATGGGACAGGGGAGTTCACCCCTCCACTTT.

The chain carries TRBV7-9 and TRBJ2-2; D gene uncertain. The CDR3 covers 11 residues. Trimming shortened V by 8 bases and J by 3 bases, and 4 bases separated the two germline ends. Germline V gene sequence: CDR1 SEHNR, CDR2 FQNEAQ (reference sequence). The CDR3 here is CASLHTGELFF. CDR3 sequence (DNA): TGTGCCAGCTTGCACACCGGGGAGCTGTTTTTT.

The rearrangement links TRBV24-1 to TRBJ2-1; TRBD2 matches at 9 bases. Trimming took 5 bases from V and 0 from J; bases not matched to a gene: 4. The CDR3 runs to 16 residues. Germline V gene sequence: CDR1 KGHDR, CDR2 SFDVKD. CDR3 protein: CATSVPSGNSYNEQFF. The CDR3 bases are TGTGCCACCAGTGTTCCTAGCGGGAACTCCTACAATGAGCAGTTCTTC.

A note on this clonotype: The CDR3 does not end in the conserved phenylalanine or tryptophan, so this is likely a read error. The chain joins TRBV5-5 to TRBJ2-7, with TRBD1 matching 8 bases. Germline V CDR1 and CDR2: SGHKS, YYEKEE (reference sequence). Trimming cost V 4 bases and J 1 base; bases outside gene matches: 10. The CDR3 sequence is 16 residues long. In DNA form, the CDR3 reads TGTGCCAGCAGCCCATCGCGGTGGGACAGGTCCTACGAGCAGTACCTC. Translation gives CASSPSRWDRSYEQYL.